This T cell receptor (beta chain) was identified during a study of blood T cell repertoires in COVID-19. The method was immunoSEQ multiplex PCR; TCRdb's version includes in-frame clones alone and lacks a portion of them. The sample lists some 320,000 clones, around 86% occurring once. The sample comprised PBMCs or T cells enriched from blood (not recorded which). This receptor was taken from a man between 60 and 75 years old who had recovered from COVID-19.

CDR3 sequence: CASSELNGGNGNTIYF. The CDR3, as DNA: TGTGCCAGCAGTGAATTAAATGGAGGGAATGGAAACACCATATATTTT. The genes are TRBV25-1 and TRBJ1-3; D is uncertain. CDR3 length: 16 amino acids. Trimming took off 1 base at V and 3 bases at J, with 13 bases between the two ends. CDR1 is MGHDK, CDR2 SYGVNS, per germline.